The 27 T cell receptor beta chains given below trace back to one sample, sequenced in a study of CD8 T cells in Susac syndrome. Reverse transcription of 0.5 to 1 ug RNA was carried out with random hexamers. TCRdb reprocessed the immunoSEQ multiplex PCR reads with MiXCR, giving one entry per CDR3 protein. The sample contains 150,000 to 200,000 distinct CDR3 sequences, under 95% of which appear only once. The material sequenced was CD4+ T cells from PBMCs. The receptors shown here come from a human donor in good health.

V and J are TRBV5-1 and TRBJ1-2; D not resolved. The germline V and J ends were trimmed by 0 bases and 8 bases, with 14 bases remaining between them. This CDR3 region has 14 residues. CDR1 and CDR2 (germline): SGHRS, YFSETQ. CDR3 DNA sequence: TGCGCCAGCAGCTTGGAGTCCCGGGAGGGCGGCTACACCTTC. Protein: CASSLESREGGYTF.

This chain connects TRBV20-1 to TRBJ2-1; 7 positions match TRBD2. There are 13 residues in the CDR3. Germline loops: CDR1 DFQATT, CDR2 SNEGSKA (reference sequence). V lost 5 bases to trimming and J lost 12 bases; unmatched junction nucleotides: 13. CDR3 in DNA: TGCAGTGCTCCCGGGGCTAGCGGTTTATTGCAGTTCTTC. Amino acids: CSAPGASGLLQFF.

V usage is TRBV7-2 and J usage is TRBJ1-4; no clear D gene. There are 15 residues in the CDR3. CDR1 is SGHTA and CDR2 is FQGNSA in the germline V gene. The ends were cut back, 2 bases at V and 3 bases at J, with 10 bases in the middle. CDR3 sequence (DNA): TGTGCCAGCAGCTTACTCGGTCGCCCTAATGAAAAACTGTTTTTT. Translated, it gives CASSLLGRPNEKLFF.

This chain uses TRBV6-5 with TRBJ2-5, with D possibly TRBD1 on 5 matching bases. The germline gives CDR1 MNHEY, CDR2 SVGAGI. The CDR3 has 13 amino acids. The germline V and J ends were trimmed by 5 bases and 5 bases, with 12 bases remaining between them. For the CDR3, the DNA is TGTGCCAGCAGTCCAGGGATTTGGGAGACCCAGTACTTC. Encoded protein: CASSPGIWETQYF.

The chain combines TRBV15 with TRBJ1-3, with D possibly TRBD1 on 6 matching bases. CDR1 and CDR2 (germline): LNHNV, YYDKDF (reference sequence). The CDR3 loop spans 15 amino acids. Trimming removed 4 bases at V and 1 base at J, with 11 bases between. Here the CDR3 DNA reads TGTGCCACCAGCACTTCCGGACAGTCTGGAAACACCATATATTTT. This codes for CATSTSGQSGNTIYF. Complete variable domain (other parts from reference TRBV15 and TRBJ1-3): DAMVIQNPRYQVTQFGKPVTLSCSQTLNHNVMYWYQQKSSQAPKLLFHYYDKDFNNEADTPDNFQSRRPNTSFCFLDIRSPGLGDTAMYLCATSTSGQSGNTIYFGEGSWLTVV.

V and J are TRBV29-1 and TRBJ2-1, with 8 nucleotides matching TRBD2. CDR1 is SQVTM, CDR2 ANQGSEA, per germline. Unmatched junction bases numbered 6, after V lost 0 bases and J lost 2 bases. The CDR3 spans 16 residues. CDR3 in DNA: TGCAGCGTTGAAGATGGGGCGGGGGGTACCTACAATGAGCAGTTCTTC. It is translated as CSVEDGAGGTYNEQFF.

J is TRBJ1-1 and V is TRBV2; D is possibly TRBD1 (6 bases). V lost 6 bases to trimming and J lost 0 bases, with 14 bases between them. The CDR3 length is 15 residues. The germline V gene encodes CDR1 SNHLY and CDR2 FYNNEI. Here the CDR3 DNA reads TGTGCCAGCAGGGTGGACAGCTCTATGAACACTGAAGCTTTCTTT. It yields the protein CASRVDSSMNTEAFF.

The CDR3 reads CASSLGLAATYEQYV. CDR3 DNA sequence: TGTGCCAGCAGCTTAGGACTAGCGGCCACCTACGAGCAGTACGTC. The J gene is TRBJ2-7, the V gene TRBV7-2; 9 bases align to TRBD2. CDR3 length: 15 residues. J gave up 2 bases and V 1 base, and 3 bases lay outside the gene matches. In germline, CDR1 is SGHTA, CDR2 FQGNSA.

This chain uses TRBV7-9 with TRBJ1-3, with D perhaps matching TRBD1 (5 bases). The CDR3 extends over 14 amino acids. Germline assignment: CDR1 SEHNR and CDR2 FQNEAQ (reference sequence). V gave up 6 bases and J gave up 0 bases, with 9 bases separating them. CDR3 residues: CASRIDSSGNTIYF. The CDR3, as DNA: TGTGCCAGCAGGATAGACAGCTCTGGAAACACCATATATTTT. Variable domain in full (rest from reference TRBV7-9 and TRBJ1-3): DTGVSQNPRHKITKRGQNVTFRCDPISEHNRLYWYRQTLGQGPEFLTYFQNEAQLEKSRLLSDRFSAERPKGSFSTLEIQRTEQGDSAMYLCASRIDSSGNTIYFGEGSWLTVV.

The chain is built from TRBV28 and TRBJ1-1, with D maybe TRBD1 (5 bases). Germline loops: CDR1 MDHEN, CDR2 SYDVKM. V lost 8 bases and J lost 3, with 19 bases in between. The length of the CDR3 is 15 residues. CDR3 nucleotide sequence: TGTGCCAGCCTTTTACCCGGGGCAGCTTACACTGAAGCTTTCTTT. Translated: CASLLPGAAYTEAFF.

The chain carries TRBV7-2 and TRBJ2-1; the match to TRBD2 covers 8 bases. The CDR3 is 16 residues long. CDR1 is SGHTA and CDR2 is FQGNSA in the germline V gene. Unmatched junction bases numbered 15, after V lost 4 bases and J lost 10 bases. The CDR3, as DNA: TGTGCCAGCAGCTCGACCCTTCTAGCGGGTGGGGGGGAGCAGTTCTTC. Amino acid sequence: CASSSTLLAGGGEQFF.

The chain employs TRBV6-1 and TRBJ2-2; D may be TRBD2 (6 bases). The V gene lost 5 bases and the J gene lost 1 base, with 8 bases spanning the gap. This CDR3 is built from 14 residues. CDR1 is MNHNS, CDR2 SASEGT, per germline. The CDR3 here is CASSPGRNTGELFF. CDR3 nucleotide sequence: TGTGCCAGCAGTCCCGGGAGGAACACCGGGGAGCTGTTTTTT.

The V gene is TRBV3-1, the J gene TRBJ2-1; TRBD2 is a possible D gene (5 bases). The V end was cut by 0 bases, the J end by 2 bases, with 14 bases between. The CDR3 has 17 amino acids. Germline assignment: CDR1 LGHDT and CDR2 YNNKEL (reference sequence). The CDR3 coding sequence is TGTGCCAGCAGCCAAGATTGGGGAGCGCGGGCCTACAATGAGCAGTTCTTC. This translates into CASSQDWGARAYNEQFF.

The genes are TRBV4-2 and TRBJ2-3, with 8 bases aligning to TRBD2. The trim removed 0 bases at V and 2 bases at J, leaving 19 bases unmatched. Looked up from germline, CDR1 is LGHNA and CDR2 is YNFKEQ. The CDR3 is 21 residues long. The CDR3 sequence: CASSQDMRLTSGSLNTDTQYF. CDR3 nucleotide sequence: TGTGCCAGCAGCCAAGATATGCGTCTCACTAGCGGCTCGCTGAACACAGATACGCAGTATTTT.

This rearrangement joins TRBV11-1 to TRBJ2-5; D might be TRBD2 (5 bases). Trimming took off 0 bases at V and 5 bases at J, with 28 bases between the two ends. This CDR3 is 20 amino acids long. Germline V gene data show CDR1 as SGHAT and CDR2 as FQDESV (reference sequence). The DNA of the CDR3 is TGTGCCAGCAGCTTAGCAGGTGCTGTTTCGGTCCTAGCATCTGGGGAGACCCAGTACTTC. Translation: CASSLAGAVSVLASGETQYF.

The chain is built from TRBV9 and TRBJ1-2; D is perhaps TRBD1 (5 bases). The ends were cut back, 3 bases at V and 8 bases at J, with 23 bases in the middle. The CDR3 contains 16 residues. The germline V gene encodes CDR1 SGDLS and CDR2 YYNGEE. The CDR3 is CASSGEGNTNYGGYTF. DNA for the CDR3: TGTGCCAGCAGCGGGGAGGGGAATACCAACTATGGGGGCTACACCTTC.

A single count supports this clonotype. The rearrangement links TRBV27 to TRBJ2-1; unclear D gene. CDR1 MNHEY and CDR2 SMNVEV come from the germline V gene (reference sequence). V shed 2 bases and J shed 10 bases, with 21 bases lying between them. This CDR3 has 16 amino acids. This chain's CDR3 is CASSLGDLLSPPEQFF. The CDR3 DNA is TGTGCCAGCAGTTTAGGAGACCTTCTTAGCCCTCCGGAGCAGTTCTTC.

The genes are TRBV24-1 and TRBJ2-1, with a weak D call TRBD2 (5 bases). Trimming shortened V by 5 bases and J by 10 bases, and 14 bases separated the two germline ends. The CDR3 loop spans 13 amino acids. Germline V gives CDR1 KGHDR, CDR2 SFDVKD. In DNA, the CDR3 is TGTGCCACCAGTGTTCCGGGGTCAAGGGAGCAGTTCTTC. Translation gives CATSVPGSREQFF.

The gene calls are TRBV23-1 and TRBJ2-7; the match to TRBD1 covers 10 bases. TRBV23-1 is an ORF; its function is uncertain. V lost 4 bases to trimming and J lost 2 bases; unmatched junction nucleotides: 8. The CDR3 loop spans 16 amino acids. CDR3 region: CASSPPGQGETYEQYV. The DNA for the CDR3 is TGCGCCAGCAGTCCACCTGGACAGGGGGAGACCTACGAGCAGTACGTC.

The chain carries TRBV29-1 and TRBJ2-5, with a weak D call TRBD2 (5 bases). V was clipped by 3 bases and J by 5 bases, with 16 bases between them. Germline values: CDR1 SQVTM, CDR2 ANQGSEA. CDR3 length: 14 amino acids. CDR3 sequence: CSVDPGQRGETQYF. The CDR3 DNA follows: TGCAGCGTTGATCCAGGCCAGAGAGGGGAGACCCAGTACTTC.

The chain uses TRBV28 and TRBJ1-5; D gene unclear. V dropped 6 bases and J dropped 8 bases, with 14 bases sitting between them. The CDR3 contains 13 residues. CDR1 is MDHEN, CDR2 SYDVKM, per germline. CDR3 residues: CASSPFVAEPQHF. Written as DNA, the CDR3 is TGTGCCAGCAGCCCCTTTGTCGCTGAGCCCCAGCATTTT.

V gene TRBV7-3 combines with J gene TRBJ2-5; a possible D gene is TRBD1 (6 bases). CDR1 SGHTA and CDR2 FQGTGA come from the germline V gene. V lost 0 bases to trimming and J lost 7 bases, with 12 bases between them. The CDR3 consists of 14 residues. The CDR3 here is CASSLTGADRTQYF. Written as DNA, the CDR3 is TGTGCCAGCAGCTTAACAGGGGCGGACAGGACCCAGTACTTC.

The rearrangement links TRBV3-1 to TRBJ2-7; perhaps TRBD1 as D (5 bases). This CDR3 contains 16 residues. CDR1 is LGHDT and CDR2 is YNNKEL in the germline V gene (reference sequence). V lost 1 base and J lost 7, with 20 bases in between. CDR3 protein: CASSQGQGAVVGEQYF. CDR3 in DNA: TGTGCCAGCAGCCAAGGCCAAGGGGCGGTCGTGGGGGAGCAGTACTTC.

This chain uses TRBV7-2 with TRBJ1-2; 10 nucleotides match TRBD1. V lost 5 bases, J lost 9 bases, and 12 bases stayed unmatched. The CDR3 is 15 amino acids. The germline V gene encodes CDR1 SGHTA and CDR2 FQGNSA. Written as DNA, the CDR3 is TGTGCCAGCAGCCGTACAGACAGGGGGCGAGGGAGCTACACCTTC. It is translated as CASSRTDRGRGSYTF.

This rearrangement joins TRBV4-3 to TRBJ2-3; tentatively, D is TRBD2 (5 bases). V lost 3 bases and J 1 base, leaving 14 bases between the germline ends. The germline gives CDR1 LGHNA, CDR2 YSLEER. The CDR3 covers 16 residues. The CDR3 is CASSHEEAIGTDTQYF. CDR3 nucleotide sequence: TGCGCCAGCAGCCACGAGGAGGCTATCGGCACAGATACGCAGTATTTT.

The chain carries TRBV20-1 and TRBJ1-1, with D maybe TRBD1 (6 bases). From germline, CDR1 is DFQATT and CDR2 SNEGSKA (reference sequence). The CDR3 spans 13 residues. V was shortened by 4 bases and J by 6 bases, with 15 bases between the two germline ends. The CDR3 nucleotides read TGCAGTGCTATGGAGGGGGGAGAGGCTGAAGCTTTCTTT. It is translated as CSAMEGGEAEAFF.

This chain links TRBV20-1 with TRBJ2-5, with 7 bases that match TRBD2. Trimming took 8 bases from V and 7 from J; bases not matched to a gene: 16. CDR3 size: 14 residues. Germline V CDR1 and CDR2: DFQATT, SNEGSKA (reference sequence). Here the CDR3 reads CSHTGTTKIGTQYF. CDR3 nucleotide sequence: TGCAGTCATACCGGGACTACCAAGATCGGGACCCAGTACTTC.